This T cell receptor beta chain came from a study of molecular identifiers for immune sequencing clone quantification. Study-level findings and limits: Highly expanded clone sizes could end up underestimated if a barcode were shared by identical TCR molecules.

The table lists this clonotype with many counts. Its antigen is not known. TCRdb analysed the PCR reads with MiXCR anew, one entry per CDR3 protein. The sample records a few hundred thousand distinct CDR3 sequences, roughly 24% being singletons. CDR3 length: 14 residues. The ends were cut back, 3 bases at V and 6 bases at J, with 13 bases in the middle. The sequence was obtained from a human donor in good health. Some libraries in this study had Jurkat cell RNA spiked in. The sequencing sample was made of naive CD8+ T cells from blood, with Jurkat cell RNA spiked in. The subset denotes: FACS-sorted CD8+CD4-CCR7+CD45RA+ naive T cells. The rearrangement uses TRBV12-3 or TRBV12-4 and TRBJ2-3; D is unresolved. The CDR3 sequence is CASSFTASSDTQYF. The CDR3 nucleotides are TGTGCCAGCAGTTTTACCGCCTCTTCGGATACGCAGTATTTT.